The rows below give T cell receptor beta chains drawn from one sample of a study of T and B cells in COVID-19 patients. TCRdb reprocessed the multiplex PCR reads with MiXCR, giving one entry per CDR3 protein. Found here are 1,500 to 2,000 distinct CDR3 sequences, roughly 24% of them singletons; the top ten hold under 60%. The source material was blood. These receptors all come from a human donor with active COVID-19. CDR3s include the opening cysteine and the closing phenylalanine or tryptophan. The D gene is left open where the match is weak. The listing skips clone size in some rows; elsewhere it reads once, few, many or a size class.

abundance,d_gene,j_gene,v_gene,len,CDR3nt,CDR3aa
medium-sized,NA,TRBJ1-2,TRBV5-4,12,TGTGCCAGCAGCCCGGAAGGTTATGGCTACACCTTC,CASSPEGYGYTF
few,TRBD1,TRBJ2-5,TRBV7-3,13,TGTGCCAGCAGCCCGGGACAGGGCGAGACCCAGTACTTC,CASSPGQGETQYF
few,NA,TRBJ2-1,TRBV28,13,TGTGCCAGCCGCATGGGGAATTACAATGAGCAGTTCTTC,CASRMGNYNEQFF
few,TRBD2,TRBJ2-1,TRBV29-1,13,TGCAGCGTGGGGACTAGCGGTCACAATGAGCAGTTCTTC,CSVGTSGHNEQFF
NA,NA,TRBJ1-2,TRBV20-1,13,TGCAGTGCTAGTTTAGGACAGAACTATGGCTACACCTTC,CSASLGQNYGYTF
medium-sized,NA,TRBJ2-1,TRBV6-1,12,TGTGCCAGCAGTGAAATTCGAAATGAGCAGTTCTTC,CASSEIRNEQFF
few,TRBD2,TRBJ2-2,TRBV20-1,16,TGCAGTGCCGTGACTAGCGGGAGTGCGGGCACCGGGGAGCTGTTTTTT,CSAVTSGSAGTGELFF
large,TRBD2,TRBJ2-3,TRBV18,16,TGTGCCAGCTCCGTACGCGAGAGCGGGAACACAGATACGCAGTATTTT,CASSVRESGNTDTQYF
NA,NA,TRBJ2-3,TRBV20-1,17,TGCAGTGCTAGGGCCCTCAGAGCTGAGGGCCTCACATATACGCAGTATTTT,CSARALRAEGLTYTQYF
medium-sized,NA,TRBJ2-7,TRBV10-3,12,TGTGCCACCTCGGGCCCCTCCTACGAGCAGTACTTC,CATSGPSYEQYF
medium-sized,NA,TRBJ1-5,TRBV6-5,15,TGTGCCAGCAGTGAAGAGGCAGGTAGCAATCAGCCCCAGCATTTT,CASSEEAGSNQPQHF
medium-sized,TRBD1,TRBJ1-5,TRBV12-3/TRBV12-4,13,TGTGCCAGCAGTTATGCAGGGGGACAGCCCCAGCATTTT,CASSYAGGQPQHF
few,NA,TRBJ2-1,TRBV12-3/TRBV12-4,15,TGTGCCAGCACCCTGGGGGCGGGTCTAGGCGATGAGCAGTTCTTC,CASTLGAGLGDEQFF
few,NA,TRBJ2-7,TRBV20-1,13,TGCGCGGTAGGGGGGACCCCCTCCTACGAGCAGTACTTC,CAVGGTPSYEQYF
NA,NA,TRBJ1-2,TRBV12-3/TRBV12-4,14,TGTGCCAGCAGTTTATGGCAGGGGAACTATGGCTACACCTTC,CASSLWQGNYGYTF
few,NA,TRBJ2-3,TRBV7-2,14,TGTGCCAGCAGCTTAGGCTATGGGACAGATACGCAGTATTTT,CASSLGYGTDTQYF
NA,TRBD2,TRBJ2-1,TRBV27,16,TGTGCCAGCAGATTAGCCGGGACTAGCGGTCACAATGAGCAGTTCTTC,CASRLAGTSGHNEQFF
NA,NA,TRBJ2-1,TRBV10-3,16,TGTGCCATCATGAAGGGGGAGCACGATTCCTACAATGAGCAGTTCTTC,CAIMKGEHDSYNEQFF
few,TRBD2,TRBJ2-1,TRBV7-9,16,TGTGCCAGCACCCCGGGACTAGCGGGGAGATCGGGTGAGCAGTTCTTC,CASTPGLAGRSGEQFF
large,TRBD1,TRBJ2-7,TRBV29-1,12,TGCAGCGTTGTGCAGGGGGCTTACGAGCAGTACTTC,CSVVQGAYEQYF
medium-sized,TRBD1,TRBJ2-1,TRBV12-3/TRBV12-4,14,TGTGCCAGCAGTATACAGGGGGCCTGGAGTGAGCAGTTCTTC,CASSIQGAWSEQFF
medium-sized,NA,TRBJ2-1,TRBV30,12,TGTGCCTGGGGAATAACAGGGCCCGAGCAGTTCTTC,CAWGITGPEQFF
medium-sized,NA,TRBJ2-3,TRBV5-4,15,TGTGCCAGCAGCTTGGTGGGGGCTAGCACAGATACGCAGTATTTT,CASSLVGASTDTQYF